This T cell receptor (beta chain) was documented in a study of shared clonotypes between healthy human individuals. Study at large: The study used three CD4 naive, three CD4 memory, two CD8 naive and one CD8 memory plate per donor.

As concerns this clone: The same CDR3 can be traced to other DNA sequences in this sample.

Terminally differentiated effector memory CD45RA+ cells were left out of the naive CD8 fraction, which was CD45RO-negative and positively selected for CCR7. It was about 210 ng DNA, about 30,000 T cell genomes, that sorted-subset replicate PCRs used. Assay used: immunoSEQ multiplex PCR; TCRdb lists only in-frame clones, some missing. This table has approximately 600,000 clones, about 95% appearing once. Germline V lookup: CDR1 SGHRS, CDR2 YFSETQ. The ends were cut back, 0 bases at V and 4 bases at J, with 8 bases in the middle. The length of the CDR3 is 14 residues. This chain joins TRBV5-1 and TRBJ1-5, with D tentatively TRBD1 (6 bases). The sequence was collected from a woman aged 25 to 45 in good health. The sequenced material came from naive CD8+ T cells sorted from blood. Here the CDR3 reads CASSLEGGNQPQHF. The CDR3 DNA sequence: TGCGCCAGCAGCTTGGAAGGGGGAAATCAGCCCCAGCATTTT.